This TCR beta chain came from a study of blood T cells in healthy people across ages. General study points: Fewer expanded clones and more diversity marked long-lived versus aged donors. The study could not conclusively compare naive and antigen-experienced cells, given its unsorted PBMCs.

As to this clonotype: Its target is unknown.

Donors were healthy Caucasian individuals from Russia aged about 6 to 90. With a J-beta primer mix and a sample-barcoded 5' primer, a second PCR ran about 7 to 12 cycles. A template-switch adaptor that had 12 random nucleotides put a tag on each cDNA molecule. Each CDR3 protein gets one entry after TCRdb re-called the 5' RACE reads with MiXCR. The sample lists 1.5 million to 2 million distinct CDR3 sequences; 25% to 30% were seen once. Trimming pared 2 bases from V and 3 bases from J, leaving 11 bases between. This CDR3 comprises 14 residues. What was sequenced was blood. V and J are TRBV12-3 or TRBV12-4 and TRBJ2-7; D is undetermined. This sequence originates from a young woman in good health. The CDR3 sequence: CASSLMATVYEQYF. The CDR3 DNA reads as TGTGCCAGCAGTTTAATGGCCACTGTCTACGAGCAGTACTTC.